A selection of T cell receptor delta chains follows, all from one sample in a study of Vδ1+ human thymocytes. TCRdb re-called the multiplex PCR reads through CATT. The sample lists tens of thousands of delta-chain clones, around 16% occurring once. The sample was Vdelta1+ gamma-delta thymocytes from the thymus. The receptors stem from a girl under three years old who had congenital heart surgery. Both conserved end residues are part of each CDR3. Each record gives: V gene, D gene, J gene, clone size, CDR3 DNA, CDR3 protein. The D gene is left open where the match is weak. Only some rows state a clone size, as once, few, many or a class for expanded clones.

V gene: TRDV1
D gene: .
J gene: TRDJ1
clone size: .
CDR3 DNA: TGTGCTCTTGGGGAACGATTCCTAATAGTGGGGGCTTACAAGTACACCGATAAACTCATCTTT
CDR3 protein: CALGERFLIVGAYKYTDKLIF

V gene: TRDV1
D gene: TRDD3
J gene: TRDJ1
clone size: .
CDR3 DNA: TGTGCTCTTGGGTCACTGGGGGGGTCCCTACACTGGACTGGGGCAACCGATAAACTCATCTTT
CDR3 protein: CALGSLGGSLHWTGATDKLIF

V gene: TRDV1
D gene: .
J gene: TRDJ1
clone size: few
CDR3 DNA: TGTGCTCTTGGGGAATGCGCCCCCTTGTACACCGATAAACTCATCTTT
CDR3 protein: CALGECAPLYTDKLIF

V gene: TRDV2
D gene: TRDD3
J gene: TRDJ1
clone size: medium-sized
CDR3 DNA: TGTGCCTGTGACGCGGGCGTAAGATACTGGGGGATAAACAGGGTCGATAAACTCATCTTT
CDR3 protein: CACDAGVRYWGINRVDKLIF

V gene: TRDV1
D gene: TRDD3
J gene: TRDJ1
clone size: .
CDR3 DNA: TGTGCTCTTGGGAAGGCCTTCCTAACCCCCCTTACTGGGGGATACCGGTCCTACACCGATAAACTCATCTTT
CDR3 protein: CALGKAFLTPLTGGYRSYTDKLIF

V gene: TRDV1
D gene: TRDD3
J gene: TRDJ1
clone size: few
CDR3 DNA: TGTGCTCTTGGGGAAAAGCCAGGCAGTTACTGGGGTCCCGATAAACTCATCTTT
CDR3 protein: CALGEKPGSYWGPDKLIF

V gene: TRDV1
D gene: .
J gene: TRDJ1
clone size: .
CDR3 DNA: .
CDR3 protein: CALGDWGINLTDKLIF

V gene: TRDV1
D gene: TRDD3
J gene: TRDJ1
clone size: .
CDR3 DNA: TGTGCTCTTGGGAGCCAATCCCTACGACGTGGGGGATACCTGTACACCGATAAACTCATCTTT
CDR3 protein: CALGSQSLRRGGYLYTDKLIF

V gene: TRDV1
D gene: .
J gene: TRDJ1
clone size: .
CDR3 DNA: TGTGCTCTTGGGGAACTCGATAGCCCGTACTGTGCGTACACCGATAAACTCATCTTT
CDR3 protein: CALGELDSPYCAYTDKLIF

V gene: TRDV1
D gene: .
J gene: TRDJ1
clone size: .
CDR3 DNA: TGTGCTCTTGGGGAACTCTCCGACTCCCGAGGGGATTACGCCGATAAACTCATCTTT
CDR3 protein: CALGELSDSRGDYADKLIF

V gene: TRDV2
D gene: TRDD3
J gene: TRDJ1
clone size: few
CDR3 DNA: TGTGCCTGTGACACCGGGGATGGGGGACCCCTCACCGATAAACTCATCTTT
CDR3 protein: CACDTGDGGPLTDKLIF

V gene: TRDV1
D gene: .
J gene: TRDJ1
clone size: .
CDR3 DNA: TGTGCTCTTGGGCTAAGGGGAGGGCCTACTGCTGGGGACATCTACACCGATAAACTCATCTTT
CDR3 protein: CALGLRGGPTAGDIYTDKLIF

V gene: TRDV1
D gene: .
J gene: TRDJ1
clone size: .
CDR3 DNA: TGTGCTCTTGGCGAACGGGTCGGGAGGGTTAAACTCATCTTT
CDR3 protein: CALGERVGRVKLIF

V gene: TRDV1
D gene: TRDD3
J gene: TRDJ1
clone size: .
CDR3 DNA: TGTGCTCTTGGGGATCCGACTACGGGGCTGGGGGACACCGATAAACTCATCTTT
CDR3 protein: CALGDPTTGLGDTDKLIF

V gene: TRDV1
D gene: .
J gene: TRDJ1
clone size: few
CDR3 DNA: TGTGCTCTTGGGGAAATAATCTCCCGGGAGGGGTACACCGATAAACTCATCTTT
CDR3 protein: CALGEIISREGYTDKLIF

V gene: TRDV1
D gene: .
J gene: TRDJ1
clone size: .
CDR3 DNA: TGTGCTCTTGGGGAACGGTGGTGGGGTATTTCCACCGATAAACTCATCTTT
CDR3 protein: CALGERWWGISTDKLIF

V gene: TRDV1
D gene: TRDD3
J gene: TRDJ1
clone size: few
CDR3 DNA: TGTGCTCTTGGGGAAAGGTCCGAACTGGGGGATACTTTGGCCGATAAACTCATCTTT
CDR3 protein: CALGERSELGDTLADKLIF

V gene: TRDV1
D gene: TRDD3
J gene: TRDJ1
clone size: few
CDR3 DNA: TGTGCTCTTGGGGAACCCTTCCGAGGGGATACGCGGTTGGGATACCTTAAACTCATCTTT
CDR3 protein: CALGEPFRGDTRLGYLKLIF

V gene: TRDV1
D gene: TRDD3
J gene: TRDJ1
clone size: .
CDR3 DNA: TGTGCTCTTGGGGAAACTACTCCACTACCGTACTGGGGACCCTACACCGATAAACTCATCTTT
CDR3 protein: CALGETTPLPYWGPYTDKLIF

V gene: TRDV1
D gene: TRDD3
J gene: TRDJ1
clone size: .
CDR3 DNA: TGTGCTCTTGGGGAACGGCCTGCCTGGGGGATACGACTCATCTTT
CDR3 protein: CALGERPAWGIRLIF

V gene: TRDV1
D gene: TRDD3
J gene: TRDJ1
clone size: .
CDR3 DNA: TGTGCTCTTGGGGAAGGCCCCATCGTCCTCGCTATACTGGGGGACACCGATAAACTCATCTTT
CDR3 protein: CALGEGPIVLAILGDTDKLIF

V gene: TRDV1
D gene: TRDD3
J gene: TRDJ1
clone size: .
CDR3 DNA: TGTGCTCTTGGGGAACTACGAAATCTAGTACTGGGGGATCTGTACACCGATAAACTCATCTTT
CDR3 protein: CALGELRNLVLGDLYTDKLIF

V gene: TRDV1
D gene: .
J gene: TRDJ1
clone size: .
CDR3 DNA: TGTGCTCTTGGGGACCTCCCTACGTGTCCATTCCCGTACACCGATAAACTCATCTTT
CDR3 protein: CALGDLPTCPFPYTDKLIF

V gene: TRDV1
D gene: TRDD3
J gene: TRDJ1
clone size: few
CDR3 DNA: TGTGCTCTTGGGGAACTTGGCCGAGGGGGATACGCTCGCAATAAACTCATCTTT
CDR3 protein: CALGELGRGGYARNKLIF

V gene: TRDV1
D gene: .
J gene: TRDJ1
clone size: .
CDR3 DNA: TGTGCTCTTGGGGAAAGGGCTGAGTACACCGATAAACTCATCTTT
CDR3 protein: CALGERAEYTDKLIF

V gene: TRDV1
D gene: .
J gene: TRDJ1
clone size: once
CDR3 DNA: TGTGCTCTTGGGGAACTCGTCTCCCCCCCCCTATACGGGGGAAGGCACACCGATAAACTCATCTTT
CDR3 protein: CALGELVSPPLYGGRHTDKLIF

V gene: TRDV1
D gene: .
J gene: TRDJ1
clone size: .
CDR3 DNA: TGTGCTCTTGGGGAACTAGAAAGCCCTGGGTACACCGATAAACTCATCTTT
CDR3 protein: CALGELESPGYTDKLIF

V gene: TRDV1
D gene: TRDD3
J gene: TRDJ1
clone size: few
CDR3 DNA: TGTGCTCTTGGGGAACTGGAGCTACTGGGGGAAACGTACACCGATAAACTCATCTTT
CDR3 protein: CALGELELLGETYTDKLIF

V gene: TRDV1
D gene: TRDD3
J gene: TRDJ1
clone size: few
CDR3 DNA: TGTGCTCTTGGGAAGCTTCCTACCCTGTACTGGGGGATTAGTACCGATAAACTCATCTTT
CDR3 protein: CALGKLPTLYWGISTDKLIF

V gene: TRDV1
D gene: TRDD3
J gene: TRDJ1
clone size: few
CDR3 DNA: TGTGCTCTTGGGGAAGGTAGGAGGTCTTACTGGGGGAAGGATACCGATAAACTCATCTTT
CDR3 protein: CALGEGRRSYWGKDTDKLIF

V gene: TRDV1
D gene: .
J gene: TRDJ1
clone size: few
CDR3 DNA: TGTGCTCTTGGGGACACATTCCCACCGCGAATTAAAGAACCGTACACCGATAAACTCATCTTT
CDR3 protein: CALGDTFPPRIKEPYTDKLIF

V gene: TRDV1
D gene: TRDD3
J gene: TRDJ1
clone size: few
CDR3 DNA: TGTGCTCTTGGGGAACTAGGGAACTCCAAACTTACTGGGGGAGATTTCGACACCGATAAACTCATCTTT
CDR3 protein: CALGELGNSKLTGGDFDTDKLIF

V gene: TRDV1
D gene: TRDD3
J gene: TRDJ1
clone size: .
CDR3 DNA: TGTGCTCTTGGGGAACCCGGGGGATACACCGATAAACTCATCTTT
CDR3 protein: CALGEPGGYTDKLIF

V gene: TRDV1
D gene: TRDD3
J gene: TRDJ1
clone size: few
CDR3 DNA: TGTGCTCTTGGGGAACCCTGCCTCACTGGGGCCAACACCGATAAACTCATCTTT
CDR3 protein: CALGEPCLTGANTDKLIF

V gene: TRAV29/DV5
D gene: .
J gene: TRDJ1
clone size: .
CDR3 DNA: TGTGCAGCAAGCGCGGTTTTCCTCCCCAGGGCCCTCACCGATAAACTCATCTTT
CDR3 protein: CAASAVFLPRALTDKLIF

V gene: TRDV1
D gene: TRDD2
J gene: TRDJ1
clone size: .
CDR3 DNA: TGTGCTCTTGGGGTTCCTTCCTCACTAATGTACACCGATAAACTCATCTTT
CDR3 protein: CALGVPSSLMYTDKLIF

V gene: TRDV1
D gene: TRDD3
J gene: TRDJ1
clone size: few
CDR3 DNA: TGTGCTCTTGGGGGCAGAGAGGGGGATATGCCCGATAAACTCATCTTT
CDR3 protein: CALGGREGDMPDKLIF

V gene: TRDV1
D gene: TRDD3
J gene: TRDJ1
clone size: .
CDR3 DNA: TGTGCTCTTGGGGAACTAGTGGCCCCGTACAAGCTAACTGGGGGATACGCAAGTTCCGATAAACTCATCTTT
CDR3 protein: CALGELVAPYKLTGGYASSDKLIF

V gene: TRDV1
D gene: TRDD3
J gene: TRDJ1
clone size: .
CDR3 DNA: TGTGCTCTTGGGGACTGTTCGCCCTGGGGGACGAACGCTTCCGATAAACTCATCTTT
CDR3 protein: CALGDCSPWGTNASDKLIF

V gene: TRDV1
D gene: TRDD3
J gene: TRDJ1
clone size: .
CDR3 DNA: TGTGCTCTTGGGAGTTTCCCCACTGGGGGATACTACCCTACCGATAAACTCATCTTT
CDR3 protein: CALGSFPTGGYYPTDKLIF

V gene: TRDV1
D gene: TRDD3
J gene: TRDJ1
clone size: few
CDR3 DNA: TGTGCTCTTGGGGAACTAATCCCTACTTCCTACCGTACTGGGGGATACAGAACCGATAAACTCATCTTT
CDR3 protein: CALGELIPTSYRTGGYRTDKLIF

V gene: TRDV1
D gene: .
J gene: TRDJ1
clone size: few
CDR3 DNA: TGTGCTCTTGGGGAAGGGGGTCCTAACCTTGTCTACGATAAACTCATCTTT
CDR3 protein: CALGEGGPNLVYDKLIF

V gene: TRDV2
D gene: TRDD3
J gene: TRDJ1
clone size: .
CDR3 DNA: TGTGCCTGTGACACCGGTCTGGGTAGGGGAACTGGGGGCAACACCGATAAACTCATCTTT
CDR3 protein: CACDTGLGRGTGGNTDKLIF

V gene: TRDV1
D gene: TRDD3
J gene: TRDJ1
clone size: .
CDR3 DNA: TGTGCTCTTGGGGAGTTGAACGATCCGTTGTTATTTACTGGGGGATACACCGATAAACTCATCTTT
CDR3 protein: CALGELNDPLLFTGGYTDKLIF

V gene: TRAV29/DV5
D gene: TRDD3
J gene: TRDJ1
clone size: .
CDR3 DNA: TGTGCAGCGCTGCGGAGGGTCCCCCTGGGGGATACCGGGCTCATCTTT
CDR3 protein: CAALRRVPLGDTGLIF

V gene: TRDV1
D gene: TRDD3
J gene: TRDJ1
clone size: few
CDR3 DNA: TGTGCTCTTGGGGAACCCCTGGGGGCCCCCACCGATAAACTCATCTTT
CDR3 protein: CALGEPLGAPTDKLIF

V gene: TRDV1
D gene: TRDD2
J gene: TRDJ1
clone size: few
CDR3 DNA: TGTGCTCTTGGGGAACTAATCCTTCCTACGGGCTTGGGGGGATGGGCAAACACCGATAGACTCATCTTT
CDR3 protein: CALGELILPTGLGGWANTDRLIF

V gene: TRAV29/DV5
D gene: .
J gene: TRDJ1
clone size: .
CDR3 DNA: TGTGCAGCAAGCGATATCATTCCTACTCGGGGATACCTTCGATTGGGACATAAACTCATCTTT
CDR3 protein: CAASDIIPTRGYLRLGHKLIF

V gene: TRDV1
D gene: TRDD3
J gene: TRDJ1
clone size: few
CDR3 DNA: TGTGCTCTTGGGGAACTATGGACCTACGGATCCTTACTGGGGACTCCCTACACCGATAAACTCATCTTT
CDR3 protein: CALGELWTYGSLLGTPYTDKLIF

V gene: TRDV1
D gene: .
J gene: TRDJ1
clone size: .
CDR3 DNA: TGTGCTCTTGGGGAACCCGTGGAGTTTTGGGAGGGGGTCCACGATAAACTCATCTTT
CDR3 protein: CALGEPVEFWEGVHDKLIF

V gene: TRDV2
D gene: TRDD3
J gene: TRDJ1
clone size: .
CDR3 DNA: TGTGCCTGTGACACGGGCGACCCGGGTACTGGGGGATGCCTAAAGCACACCGATAAACTCATCTTT
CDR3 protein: CACDTGDPGTGGCLKHTDKLIF

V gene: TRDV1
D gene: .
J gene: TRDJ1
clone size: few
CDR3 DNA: TGTGCTCTTGGGGAACAATCGGTGGATAGGACCGATAAACTCATCTTT
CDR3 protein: CALGEQSVDRTDKLIF

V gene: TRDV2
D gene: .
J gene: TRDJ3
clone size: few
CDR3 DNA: TGTGCCTGTGTGGTGCCCTTGGGAGTTCAAGGGCCCTGGGACACCCGACAGATGTTTTTC
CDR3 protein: CACVVPLGVQGPWDTRQMFF